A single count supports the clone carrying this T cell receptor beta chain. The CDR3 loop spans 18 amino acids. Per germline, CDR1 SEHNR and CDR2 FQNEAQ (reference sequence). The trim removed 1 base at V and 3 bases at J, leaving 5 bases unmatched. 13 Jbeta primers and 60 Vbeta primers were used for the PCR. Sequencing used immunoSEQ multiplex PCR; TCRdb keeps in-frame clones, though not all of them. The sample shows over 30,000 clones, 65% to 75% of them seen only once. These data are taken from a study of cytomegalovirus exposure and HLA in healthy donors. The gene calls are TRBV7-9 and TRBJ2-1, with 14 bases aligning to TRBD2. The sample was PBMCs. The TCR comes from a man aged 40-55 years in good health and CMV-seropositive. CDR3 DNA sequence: TGTGCCAGCAGCTTAGGACTAGCGGGGGGGCCCCTCTACAATGAGCAGTTCTTC. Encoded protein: CASSLGLAGGPLYNEQFF.